What follows are 16 T cell receptor beta chains derived from one specimen sequenced in a study of T cells expressing NK-cell markers. TCRdb re-called the 5' RACE reads and catalogs CDR3 proteins one per entry, DNA excluded. Its table records hundreds of thousands of distinct CDR3 sequences. The specimen was blood T cells: a sorted CD56 or NKG2C T cell subset, CD4+ or CD8+ T cells, or bulk PBMC T cells (not recorded which). Every receptor here comes from a man aged 18 to 69 in good health.

This chain links TRBV9 with TRBJ2-2; TCRdb's D call of TRBD2 is untestable without DNA. The CDR3 runs 16 residues. Germline CDR1 and CDR2: SGDLS and YYNGEE. CDR3 region: CASSVDSGGAVGELFF.

The gene calls are TRBV6-2 or TRBV6-3 and TRBJ1-2; the D call of TRBD1 rests on TCRdb alone, since no DNA is present to check it. CDR1 and CDR2 (germline): MNHEY, SVGEGT. The CDR3 runs to 14 residues. CDR3 residues: CASSGSGHSNGYTF.

V usage is TRBV5-1 and J usage is TRBJ2-3; as DNA is missing, the TRBD2 call by TCRdb cannot be tested. Germline V lookup: CDR1 SGHRS, CDR2 YFSETQ. This CDR3 has 14 amino acids. CDR3: CASRLGGGTDTQYF.

The chain recombines TRBV2 with TRBJ2-3; TCRdb outputs TRBD1, but without DNA this stays unchecked. Germline CDR1 and CDR2: SNHLY and FYNNEI. This CDR3 is 15 amino acids long. The CDR3 protein is CASSDPGAQTDTQYF.

The chain carries TRBV10-3 and TRBJ2-1. CDR1 and CDR2 from the germline V gene are ENHRY and SYGVKD. This CDR3 contains 11 residues. CDR3 residues: CAIRAYNEQFF.

The CDR3 here is CASSVSSRGRQETQYF. This chain connects TRBV9 to TRBJ2-5; TCRdb designates TRBD1, a call that cannot be tested without DNA. The CDR3 contains 16 residues. Germline CDR1 and CDR2: SGDLS and YYNGEE.

The J gene is TRBJ2-1, the V gene TRBV30; TCRdb returns TRBD1, unconfirmable since there is no DNA. The CDR3 runs to 12 residues. CDR1 GTSNPN and CDR2 SVGIG come from the germline V gene (reference sequence). The CDR3 spells CAWSRWAAEQFF.

The V gene is TRBV3-1, the J gene TRBJ1-5. The CDR3 totals 15 residues. Germline V gives CDR1 LGHDT, CDR2 YNNKEL (reference sequence). CDR3 amino acids: CASSQDVHSNQPQHF. Combining the CDR3 with reference TRBV3-1 and TRBJ1-5 gives the whole variable domain DTAVSQTPKYLVTQMGNDKSIKCEQNLGHDTMYWYKQDSKKFLKIMFSYNNKELIINETVPNRFSPKSPDKAHLNLHINSLELGDSAVYFCASSQDVHSNQPQHFGDGTRLSIL.

This chain links TRBV4-2 with TRBJ2-3; TCRdb calls TRBD1, which cannot be checked without DNA. This CDR3 is 16 amino acids long. Germline CDR1 LGHNA, CDR2 YNFKEQ. The CDR3 loop is CASSQEGGARADTQYF.

J is TRBJ1-2 and V is TRBV7-3; TCRdb selects TRBD1, and the lack of DNA leaves this call unchecked. This CDR3 is 13 amino acids long. Germline V gives CDR1 SGHTA, CDR2 FQGTGA. CDR3 residues: CASSLLPGGGYTF.

The V and J genes are TRBV5-1 and TRBJ1-2. Germline V gene data show CDR1 as SGHRS and CDR2 as YFSETQ. The CDR3 sequence is 14 residues long. The CDR3 here is CASSLEVWSYGYTF.

The chain uses TRBV5-1 and TRBJ1-2; as DNA is missing, the TRBD1 call by TCRdb cannot be tested. This CDR3 comprises 15 residues. The germline gives CDR1 SGHRS, CDR2 YFSETQ. The CDR3 loop is CASSLAGTGGFGYTF.

This CDR3 reads CASSQGLVSAGANVLTF. The chain joins TRBV14 to TRBJ2-6; TCRdb's assignment of TRBD2 cannot be checked, as there is no DNA. From germline, CDR1 is SGHDN and CDR2 FVKESK. The CDR3 consists of 17 residues.

V and J are TRBV7-2 and TRBJ2-5. CDR3 length: 17 amino acids. Germline V gene data show CDR1 as SGHTA and CDR2 as FQGNSA. The CDR3 loop is CASSSQGVLRNQETQYF.

CDR3 residues: CASSLGRTAKKETQYF. The chain joins TRBV13 to TRBJ2-5; TCRdb picks TRBD1, but there is no DNA to check that call. CDR3 size: 16 residues. Germline V gives CDR1 PRHDT, CDR2 FYEKMQ (reference sequence).

The rearrangement uses TRBV28 and TRBJ2-7; TCRdb gives TRBD1 as the D gene, but with no DNA this cannot be confirmed. Germline V CDR1 and CDR2: MDHEN, SYDVKM. The length of the CDR3 is 12 residues. The CDR3: CASSLRQNEQYF.